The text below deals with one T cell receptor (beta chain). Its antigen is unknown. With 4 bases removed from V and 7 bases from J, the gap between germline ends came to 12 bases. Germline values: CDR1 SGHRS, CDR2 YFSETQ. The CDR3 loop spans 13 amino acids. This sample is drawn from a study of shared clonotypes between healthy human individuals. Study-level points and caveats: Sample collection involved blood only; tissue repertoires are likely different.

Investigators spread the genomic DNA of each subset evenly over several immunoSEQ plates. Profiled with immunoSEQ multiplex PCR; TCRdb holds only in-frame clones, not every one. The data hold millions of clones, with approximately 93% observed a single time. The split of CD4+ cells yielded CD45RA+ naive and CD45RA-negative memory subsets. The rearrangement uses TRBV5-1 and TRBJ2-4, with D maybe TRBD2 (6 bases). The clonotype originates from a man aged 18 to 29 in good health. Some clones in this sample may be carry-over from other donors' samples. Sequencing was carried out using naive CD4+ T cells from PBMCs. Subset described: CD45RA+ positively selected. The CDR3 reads CASSMTGENIQYF. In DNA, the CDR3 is TGCGCCAGCAGCATGACGGGGGAGAACATTCAGTACTTC.